The present entry profiles one TCR beta chain with its context. The germline CDR1 and CDR2 sequences are LGHDT and YNNKEL (reference sequence). Deletions cut 3 bases from V and 0 bases from J, with 18 bases between. The CDR3 sequence is 18 residues long. These data belong to a study of blood T cell repertoires in COVID-19. The assay was immunoSEQ multiplex PCR, and TCRdb's table has in-frame clones only and misses some. Of 100,000 to 150,000 clones detected, roughly 90% appear once; the ten largest clones hold about 2.5%. The specimen sequenced was PBMCs or T cells enriched from blood (not recorded which). This sequence was found in a woman between 50 and 59 years old who had recovered from COVID-19. This chain links TRBV3-1 (or the pseudogene TRBV3-2) with TRBJ1-3; TRBD1 is a possible D gene (6 bases). Here the CDR3 reads CASSHTGTKRSSGNTIYF. DNA of the CDR3: TGTGCCAGCAGCCACACCGGGACAAAAAGGAGCTCTGGAAACACCATATATTTT.